This T cell receptor beta chain was identified during a study of beta chain features in type 1 diabetes. Each of the sorted populations had a purity greater than 95%. Isolated RNA was reverse transcribed in full, so expressed TCRB transcripts were sequenced. Data came from immunoSEQ multiplex PCR; TCRdb stores just in-frame clones and leaves some out. The sample yields around 300,000 clones, 8% seen once. Specimen: central memory CD4+ T cells from blood. This TCR was recovered from a woman aged 18-30 years in good health.

The CDR3: CASSLVAGATRGNTIYF. The CDR3 DNA follows: TGCGCCAGCAGCTTGGTCGCAGGGGCGACCCGTGGAAACACCATATATTTT. The V and J genes are TRBV5-1 and TRBJ1-3; D is perhaps TRBD1 (6 bases). V dropped 0 bases and J dropped 3 bases, with 16 bases sitting between them. The CDR3 totals 17 residues. Germline CDR1 SGHRS, CDR2 YFSETQ.